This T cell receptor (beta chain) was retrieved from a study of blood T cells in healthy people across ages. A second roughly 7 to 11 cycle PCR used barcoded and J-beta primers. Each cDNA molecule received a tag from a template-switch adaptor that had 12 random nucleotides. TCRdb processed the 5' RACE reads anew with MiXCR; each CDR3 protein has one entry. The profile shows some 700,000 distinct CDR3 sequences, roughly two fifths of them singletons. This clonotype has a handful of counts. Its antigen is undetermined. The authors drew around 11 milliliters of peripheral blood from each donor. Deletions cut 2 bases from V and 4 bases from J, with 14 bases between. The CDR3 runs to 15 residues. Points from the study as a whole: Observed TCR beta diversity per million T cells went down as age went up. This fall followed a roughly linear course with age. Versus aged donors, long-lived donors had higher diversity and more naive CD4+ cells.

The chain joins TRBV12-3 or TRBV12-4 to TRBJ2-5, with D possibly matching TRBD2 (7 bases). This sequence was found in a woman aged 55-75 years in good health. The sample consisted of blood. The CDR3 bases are TGTGCCAGCAGTTTAAGCGCCGGGGGGCGAGAGACCCAGTACTTC. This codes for CASSLSAGGRETQYF.